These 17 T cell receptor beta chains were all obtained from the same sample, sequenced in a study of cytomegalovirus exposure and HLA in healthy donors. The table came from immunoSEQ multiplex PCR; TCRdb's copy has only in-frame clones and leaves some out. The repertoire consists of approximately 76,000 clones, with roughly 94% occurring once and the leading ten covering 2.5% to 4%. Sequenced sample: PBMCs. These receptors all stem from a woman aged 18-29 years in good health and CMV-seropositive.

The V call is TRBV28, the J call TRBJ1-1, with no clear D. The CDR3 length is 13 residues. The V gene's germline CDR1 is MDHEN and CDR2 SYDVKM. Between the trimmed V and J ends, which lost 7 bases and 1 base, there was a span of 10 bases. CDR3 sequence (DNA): TGTGCCAGCACCAACTCGAGGAACACTGAAGCTTTCTTT. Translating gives CASTNSRNTEAFF. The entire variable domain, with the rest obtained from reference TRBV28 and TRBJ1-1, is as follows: DVKVTQSSRYLVKRTGEKVFLECVQDMDHENMFWYRQDPGLGLRLIYFSYDVKMKEKGDIPEGYSVSREKKERFSLILESASTNQTSMYLCASTNSRNTEAFFGQGTRLTVV.

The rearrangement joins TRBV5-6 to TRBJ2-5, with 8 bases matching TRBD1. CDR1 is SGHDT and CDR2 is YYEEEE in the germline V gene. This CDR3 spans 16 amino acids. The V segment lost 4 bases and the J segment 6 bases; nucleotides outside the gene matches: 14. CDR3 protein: CASSGGTGEGGKTQYF. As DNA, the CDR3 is TGTGCCAGCAGCGGGGGGACAGGCGAAGGTGGGAAGACCCAGTACTTC.

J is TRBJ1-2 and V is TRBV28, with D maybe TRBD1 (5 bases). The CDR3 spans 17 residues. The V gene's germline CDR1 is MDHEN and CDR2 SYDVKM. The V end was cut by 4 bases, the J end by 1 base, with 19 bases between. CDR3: CASSSTRGATFNYGYTF. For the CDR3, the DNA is TGTGCCAGCAGTTCCACTCGTGGGGCCACCTTTAACTATGGCTACACCTTC.

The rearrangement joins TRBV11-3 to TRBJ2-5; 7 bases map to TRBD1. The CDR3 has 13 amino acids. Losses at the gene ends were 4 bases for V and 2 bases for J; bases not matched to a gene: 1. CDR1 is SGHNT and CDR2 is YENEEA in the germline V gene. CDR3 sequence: CASSSTGQETQYF. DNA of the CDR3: TGTGCCAGCAGCTCGACAGGGCAAGAGACCCAGTACTTC.

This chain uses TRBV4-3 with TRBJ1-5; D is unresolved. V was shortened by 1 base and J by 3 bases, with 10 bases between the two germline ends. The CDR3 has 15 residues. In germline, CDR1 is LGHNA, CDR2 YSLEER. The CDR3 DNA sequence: TGCGCCAGCAGCCAAGTTGTCCGAGACAATCAGCCCCAGCATTTT. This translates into CASSQVVRDNQPQHF.

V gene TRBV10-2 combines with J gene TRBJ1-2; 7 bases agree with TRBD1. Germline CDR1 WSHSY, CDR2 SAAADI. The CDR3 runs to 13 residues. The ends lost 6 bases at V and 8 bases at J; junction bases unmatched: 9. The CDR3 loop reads CASSLRGGGGYTF. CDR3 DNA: TGCGCCAGCAGCCTTAGAGGGGGCGGCGGCTACACCTTC.

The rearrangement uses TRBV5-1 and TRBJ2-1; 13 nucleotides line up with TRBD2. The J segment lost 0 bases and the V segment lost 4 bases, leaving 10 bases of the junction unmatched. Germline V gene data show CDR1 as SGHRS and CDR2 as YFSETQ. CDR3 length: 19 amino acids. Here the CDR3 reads CASSPLLAGGPGSYNEQFF. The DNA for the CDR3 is TGCGCCAGCAGCCCCCTACTAGCGGGAGGGCCTGGCTCCTACAATGAGCAGTTCTTC. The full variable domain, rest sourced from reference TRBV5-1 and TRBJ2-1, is KAGVTQTPRYLIKTRGQQVTLSCSPISGHRSVSWYQQTPGQGLQFLFEYFSETQRNKGNFPGRFSGRQFSNSRSEMNVSTLELGDSALYLCASSPLLAGGPGSYNEQFFGPGTRLTVL.

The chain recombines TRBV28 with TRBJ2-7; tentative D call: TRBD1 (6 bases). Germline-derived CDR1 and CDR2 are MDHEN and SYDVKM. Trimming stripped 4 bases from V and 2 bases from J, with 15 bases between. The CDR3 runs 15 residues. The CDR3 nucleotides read TGTGCCAGCAGTTCCCCAGGGGAACGGCCCTACGAGCAGTACTTC. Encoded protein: CASSSPGERPYEQYF.

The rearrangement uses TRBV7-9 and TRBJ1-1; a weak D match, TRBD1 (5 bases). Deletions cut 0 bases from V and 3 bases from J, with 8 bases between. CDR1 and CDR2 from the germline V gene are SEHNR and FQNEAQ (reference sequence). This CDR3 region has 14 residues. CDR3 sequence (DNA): TGTGCCAGCAGCTTAGCGTCACAGGACACTGAAGCTTTCTTT. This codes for CASSLASQDTEAFF.

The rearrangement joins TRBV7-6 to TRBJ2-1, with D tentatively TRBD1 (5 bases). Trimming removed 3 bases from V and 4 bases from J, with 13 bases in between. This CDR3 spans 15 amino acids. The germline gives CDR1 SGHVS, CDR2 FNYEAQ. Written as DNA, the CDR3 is TGTGCCAGCAGCTTGGGGCCGGCGCGGTACAATGAGCAGTTCTTC. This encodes CASSLGPARYNEQFF.

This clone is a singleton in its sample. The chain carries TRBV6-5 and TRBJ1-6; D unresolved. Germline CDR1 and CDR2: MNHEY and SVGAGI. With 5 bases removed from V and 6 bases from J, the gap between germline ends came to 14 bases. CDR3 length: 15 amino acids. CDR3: CASSVTRLLNSPLHF. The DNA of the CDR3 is TGTGCCAGCAGTGTGACCAGGCTTCTTAATTCACCCCTCCACTTT.

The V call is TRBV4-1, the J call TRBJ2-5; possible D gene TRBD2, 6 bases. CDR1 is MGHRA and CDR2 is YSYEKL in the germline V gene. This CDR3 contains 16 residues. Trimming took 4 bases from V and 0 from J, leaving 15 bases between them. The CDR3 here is CASSRRSGSYQETQYF. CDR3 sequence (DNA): TGCGCCAGCAGCCGCCGAAGCGGGTCGTACCAAGAGACCCAGTACTTC.

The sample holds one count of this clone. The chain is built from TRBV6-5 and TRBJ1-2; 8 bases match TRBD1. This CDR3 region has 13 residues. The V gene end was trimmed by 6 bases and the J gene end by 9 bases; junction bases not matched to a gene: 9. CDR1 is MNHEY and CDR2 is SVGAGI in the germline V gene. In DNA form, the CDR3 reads TGTGCCAGCAGCCGATCAGGGGGCAGCAGCTACACCTTC. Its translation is CASSRSGGSSYTF.

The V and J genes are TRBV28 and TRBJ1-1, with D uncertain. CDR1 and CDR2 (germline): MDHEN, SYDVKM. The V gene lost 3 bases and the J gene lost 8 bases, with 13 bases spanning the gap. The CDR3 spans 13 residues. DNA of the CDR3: TGTGCCAGCAGTTTTACGGGCGGACTAGAAGCTTTCTTT. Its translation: CASSFTGGLEAFF.

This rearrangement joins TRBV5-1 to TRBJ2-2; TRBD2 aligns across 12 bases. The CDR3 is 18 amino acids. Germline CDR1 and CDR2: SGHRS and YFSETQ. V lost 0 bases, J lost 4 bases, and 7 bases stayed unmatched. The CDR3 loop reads CASSLGATSGGTTGELFF. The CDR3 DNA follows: TGCGCCAGCAGCTTGGGGGCCACTAGCGGGGGGACCACCGGGGAGCTGTTTTTT.

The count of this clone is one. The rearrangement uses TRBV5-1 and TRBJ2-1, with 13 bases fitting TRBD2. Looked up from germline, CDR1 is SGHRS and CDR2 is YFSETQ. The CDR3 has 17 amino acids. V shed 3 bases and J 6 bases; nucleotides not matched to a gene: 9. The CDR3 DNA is TGCGCCAGCAGCTCTCTGGGACTAGCGGGGCAGAGCAATGAGCAGTTCTTC. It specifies CASSSLGLAGQSNEQFF.

The CDR3 spells CASSQDPAGSPGDTQYF. DNA for the CDR3: TGTGCCAGCAGCCAAGATCCAGCGGGGAGTCCGGGGGATACGCAGTATTTT. The chain has TRBV4-2 and TRBJ2-3, with 7 bases fitting TRBD2. Germline loops: CDR1 LGHNA, CDR2 YNFKEQ. CDR3 length: 17 amino acids. V was pared by 0 bases and J by 6 bases, with 12 bases of the junction left unmatched.